These T cell receptor beta chains were read from a single sample in a study of T cells in localized non-small cell lung cancer. TCRdb's table, derived via immunoSEQ multiplex PCR, lists solely in-frame clones and lacks some. Of 64,000 or so clones listed, about 90% were seen once; the top ten hold roughly 1.9%. The sample here was peripheral blood, taken before any cancer treatment. All receptors derive from a woman aged 40-70 years with stage I lung adenocarcinoma. Each CDR3 is given without its conserved first and last residue. The size entry is marked missing in some rows and otherwise reads once, few, many or a size class.

V gene: TRBV9
clone size: NA
CDR3 protein: ASSVGGRGTEAF

V gene: TRBV7-9
clone size: NA
CDR3 protein: ASSVGGPREETQY

V gene: TRBV19
clone size: once
CDR3 protein: ASSIDLNSYEQY

V gene: TRBV21-1
clone size: NA
CDR3 protein: ASSRDSGNTEAF

V gene: TRBV13
clone size: once
CDR3 protein: ASSAPSSGTRRTEAF

V gene: TRBV9
clone size: NA
CDR3 protein: ASGDTQY

V gene: TRBV18
clone size: NA
CDR3 protein: ASSPGLTGFGSYEQY

V gene: TRBV5-5
clone size: NA
CDR3 protein: ASSLWSDGNTIY

V gene: TRBV19
clone size: NA
CDR3 protein: ASSSQGPNQPQH

V gene: TRBV5-1
clone size: NA
CDR3 protein: ASSLGTAGNTIY

V gene: TRBV28
clone size: NA
CDR3 protein: ASSLSAGLNLANTEAF

V gene: TRBV27
clone size: once
CDR3 protein: ASSLGETQY

V gene: TRBV29-1
clone size: NA
CDR3 protein: SANGGPTDTQY

V gene: TRBV6-5
clone size: NA
CDR3 protein: ASSYSWELTGNEQF